These 11 T cell receptor beta chains were all obtained from the same sample, sequenced in a study of cytomegalovirus exposure and HLA in healthy donors (dated by TCRdb to about 2017). Library creation used the immunoSEQ multiplex PCR assay. For the multiplex PCR, a mixture combining 60 forward primers for TCR Vbeta segments and 13 reverse primers for TCR Jbeta segments was used. As stored in TCRdb, this immuneACCESS dataset retains in-frame rearrangements with V and J assigned. A fraction of the clones does not appear; measured against another copy, unresolved V genes explain less than half of the discrepancy, and the remainder lacks a known reason. For this sample the table gives about 140,000 clones, of which 70% to 85% were detected only once. The ten most abundant clones make up approximately 1.3% of the sample. The sample comprised PBMCs. Source of these receptors: a man aged 25-40 years in good health and CMV-seropositive.

The V gene is TRBV19, the J gene TRBJ2-1; TRBD2 agrees at 7 bases. V was pared by 3 bases and J by 3 bases, with 5 bases of the junction left unmatched. The CDR3 sequence is 15 residues long. CDR1 and CDR2 (germline): LNHDA, SQIVND (reference sequence). The DNA for the CDR3 is TGTGCCAGTAGTATCGCGGCTAGCGGCTACAATGAGCAGTTCTTC. As protein: CASSIAASGYNEQFF.

The chain couples TRBV6-5 to TRBJ1-1; D might be TRBD1 (5 bases). The ends were cut back, 7 bases at V and 1 base at J, with 7 bases in the middle. The CDR3 contains 12 residues. CDR1 is MNHEY, CDR2 SVGAGI, per germline. The CDR3 here is CASTGQNTEAFF. The CDR3 DNA reads as TGTGCCAGCACCGGACAGAACACTGAAGCTTTCTTT.

This clone was counted a few times. The gene calls are TRBV6-5 and TRBJ2-2; 9 nucleotides align to TRBD2. Trimming took 2 bases from V and 5 from J; bases not matched to a gene: 0. This CDR3 is built from 14 residues. CDR1 is MNHEY, CDR2 SVGAGI, per germline. As DNA, the CDR3 is TGTGCCAGCAGTTACAGCGGGAGGACCGGGGAGCTGTTTTTT. This translates into CASSYSGRTGELFF.

V usage is TRBV28 and J usage is TRBJ2-1; 10 bases are a match to TRBD1. The CDR3 covers 16 residues. V gave up 6 bases and J gave up 4 bases; unmatched junction bases: 9. Germline-derived CDR1 and CDR2 are MDHEN and SYDVKM. Here the CDR3 reads CASRSAGTGVYNEQFF. DNA for the CDR3: TGTGCCAGCAGGTCCGCCGGGACAGGGGTTTACAATGAGCAGTTCTTC.

The table lists this clone with a count of one. This sequence joins TRBV7-6 and TRBJ2-7, with D perhaps TRBD2 (6 bases). Trimming shortened V by 1 base and J by 0 bases, and 10 bases separated the two germline ends. The length of the CDR3 is 15 residues. Germline CDR1 reads SGHVS; CDR2 reads FNYEAQ. CDR3 amino acids: CASSLVAGSSYEQYF. CDR3 sequence (DNA): TGTGCCAGCAGCTTAGTTGCGGGAAGCTCCTACGAGCAGTACTTC. The whole variable domain, filled in from reference TRBV7-6 and TRBJ2-7, reads GAGVSQSPRYKVTKRGQDVALRCDPISGHVSLYWYRQALGQGPEFLTYFNYEAQQDKSGLPNDRFSAERPEGSISTLTIQRTEQRDSAMYRCASSLVAGSSYEQYFGPGTRLTVT.

V is TRBV11-3 and J is TRBJ1-1; D gene unclear. Germline values: CDR1 SGHNT, CDR2 YENEEA. V lost 1 base, J lost 11 bases, and 14 bases lay in between. The CDR3 length is 13 residues. The CDR3 here is CASSLVAGERAFF. CDR3 in DNA: TGTGCCAGCAGCTTAGTGGCCGGGGAGAGGGCTTTCTTT.

This clone appeared a single time. The gene calls are TRBV5-1 and TRBJ2-7; TRBD2 aligns across 8 bases. V was pared by 2 bases and J by 5 bases, with 15 bases of the junction left unmatched. There are 17 residues in the CDR3. The germline V gene has CDR1 SGHRS and CDR2 YFSETQ. CDR3 protein: CASSFIIASGGSHEQYF. The CDR3, as DNA: TGCGCCAGCAGCTTTATTATCGCTTCGGGGGGGAGCCACGAGCAGTACTTC.

The V call is TRBV6-1, the J call TRBJ1-2, with a weak D call TRBD1 (6 bases). The CDR3 spans 14 residues. Germline V gene sequence: CDR1 MNHNS, CDR2 SASEGT. V was cut by 6 bases and J by 3 bases, with 14 bases left in between. This CDR3 is CASRTRGVDYGYTF. CDR3 coding DNA: TGTGCCAGCAGGACCAGGGGAGTCGACTATGGCTACACCTTC.

The chain couples TRBV18 to TRBJ1-1; no clear D. CDR1 and CDR2 from the germline V gene are KGHSH and LQKENI. The V end lost 2 bases, the J end lost 6 bases, and 10 bases lay between the germline ends. The CDR3 runs to 13 residues. The CDR3 DNA is TGTGCCAGCTCACCAATAGGGAGGGCTGAAGCTTTCTTT. As protein: CASSPIGRAEAFF.

V and J are TRBV9 and TRBJ2-3, with 8 bases that match TRBD2. V lost 3 bases to trimming and J lost 14 bases; unmatched junction nucleotides: 23. Looked up from germline, CDR1 is SGDLS and CDR2 is YYNGEE. This CDR3 comprises 17 residues. This CDR3 reads CASSAQNGIAGTGLRYF. The CDR3 region has the DNA TGTGCCAGCAGCGCCCAGAACGGTATAGCGGGGACCGGTCTTCGGTATTTT.

The V call is TRBV6-1, the J call TRBJ1-2; 7 bases map to TRBD1. The CDR3 extends over 13 amino acids. The J segment lost 8 bases and the V segment lost 4 bases, leaving 7 bases of the junction unmatched. Germline V gene data show CDR1 as MNHNS and CDR2 as SASEGT. CDR3: CASSGQGVRGYTF. CDR3 DNA sequence: TGTGCCAGCAGTGGGCAGGGGGTAAGGGGCTACACCTTC.